These 3 T cell receptor beta chains share one sample of origin, sequenced in a study of neurological immune-mediated disorders. TCRdb recomputed calls from the 5' RACE reads with MiXCR, one row per CDR3 protein. The data contain some 28,000 distinct CDR3 sequences, approximately 20% of them seen just once; the ten biggest clones take up 25% to 30%. The specimen was CD4+ T cells from blood. The source is a man aged 50 to 59 with HTLV-1-associated myelopathy (HAM/TSP).

This clonotype was recorded many times. This rearrangement joins TRBV7-9 to TRBJ1-1; D remains unclear. The CDR3 contains 13 residues. Trimming left V 6 bases short and J 4 bases short, with 12 bases between. Germline CDR1 is SEHNR and CDR2 is FQNEAQ (reference sequence). CDR3: CASSREASTEAFF. The CDR3 region has the DNA TGTGCCAGCAGTCGGGAAGCAAGCACTGAAGCTTTCTTT.

The table lists this clonotype with many counts. The chain joins TRBV7-3 to TRBJ2-4; the D gene is possibly TRBD2 (7 bases). The CDR3 has 16 residues. Germline V CDR1 and CDR2: SGHTA, FQGTGA. Trimming pared 2 bases from V and 2 bases from J, leaving 13 bases between. The CDR3 spells CASSLGGAFTKNIQYF. Here the CDR3 DNA reads TGTGCCAGCAGCTTAGGGGGGGCCTTTACCAAAAACATTCAGTACTTC.

At least ten counts were recorded for this clonotype. This sequence joins TRBV5-5 and TRBJ1-4, with D unclear. CDR1 is SGHKS and CDR2 is YYEKEE in the germline V gene (reference sequence). CDR3 length: 13 amino acids. The germline V and J ends were trimmed by 6 bases and 6 bases, with 12 bases remaining between them. CDR3 residues: CASTPWADEKLFF. The CDR3 DNA reads as TGTGCCAGCACCCCATGGGCTGATGAAAAACTGTTTTTT.